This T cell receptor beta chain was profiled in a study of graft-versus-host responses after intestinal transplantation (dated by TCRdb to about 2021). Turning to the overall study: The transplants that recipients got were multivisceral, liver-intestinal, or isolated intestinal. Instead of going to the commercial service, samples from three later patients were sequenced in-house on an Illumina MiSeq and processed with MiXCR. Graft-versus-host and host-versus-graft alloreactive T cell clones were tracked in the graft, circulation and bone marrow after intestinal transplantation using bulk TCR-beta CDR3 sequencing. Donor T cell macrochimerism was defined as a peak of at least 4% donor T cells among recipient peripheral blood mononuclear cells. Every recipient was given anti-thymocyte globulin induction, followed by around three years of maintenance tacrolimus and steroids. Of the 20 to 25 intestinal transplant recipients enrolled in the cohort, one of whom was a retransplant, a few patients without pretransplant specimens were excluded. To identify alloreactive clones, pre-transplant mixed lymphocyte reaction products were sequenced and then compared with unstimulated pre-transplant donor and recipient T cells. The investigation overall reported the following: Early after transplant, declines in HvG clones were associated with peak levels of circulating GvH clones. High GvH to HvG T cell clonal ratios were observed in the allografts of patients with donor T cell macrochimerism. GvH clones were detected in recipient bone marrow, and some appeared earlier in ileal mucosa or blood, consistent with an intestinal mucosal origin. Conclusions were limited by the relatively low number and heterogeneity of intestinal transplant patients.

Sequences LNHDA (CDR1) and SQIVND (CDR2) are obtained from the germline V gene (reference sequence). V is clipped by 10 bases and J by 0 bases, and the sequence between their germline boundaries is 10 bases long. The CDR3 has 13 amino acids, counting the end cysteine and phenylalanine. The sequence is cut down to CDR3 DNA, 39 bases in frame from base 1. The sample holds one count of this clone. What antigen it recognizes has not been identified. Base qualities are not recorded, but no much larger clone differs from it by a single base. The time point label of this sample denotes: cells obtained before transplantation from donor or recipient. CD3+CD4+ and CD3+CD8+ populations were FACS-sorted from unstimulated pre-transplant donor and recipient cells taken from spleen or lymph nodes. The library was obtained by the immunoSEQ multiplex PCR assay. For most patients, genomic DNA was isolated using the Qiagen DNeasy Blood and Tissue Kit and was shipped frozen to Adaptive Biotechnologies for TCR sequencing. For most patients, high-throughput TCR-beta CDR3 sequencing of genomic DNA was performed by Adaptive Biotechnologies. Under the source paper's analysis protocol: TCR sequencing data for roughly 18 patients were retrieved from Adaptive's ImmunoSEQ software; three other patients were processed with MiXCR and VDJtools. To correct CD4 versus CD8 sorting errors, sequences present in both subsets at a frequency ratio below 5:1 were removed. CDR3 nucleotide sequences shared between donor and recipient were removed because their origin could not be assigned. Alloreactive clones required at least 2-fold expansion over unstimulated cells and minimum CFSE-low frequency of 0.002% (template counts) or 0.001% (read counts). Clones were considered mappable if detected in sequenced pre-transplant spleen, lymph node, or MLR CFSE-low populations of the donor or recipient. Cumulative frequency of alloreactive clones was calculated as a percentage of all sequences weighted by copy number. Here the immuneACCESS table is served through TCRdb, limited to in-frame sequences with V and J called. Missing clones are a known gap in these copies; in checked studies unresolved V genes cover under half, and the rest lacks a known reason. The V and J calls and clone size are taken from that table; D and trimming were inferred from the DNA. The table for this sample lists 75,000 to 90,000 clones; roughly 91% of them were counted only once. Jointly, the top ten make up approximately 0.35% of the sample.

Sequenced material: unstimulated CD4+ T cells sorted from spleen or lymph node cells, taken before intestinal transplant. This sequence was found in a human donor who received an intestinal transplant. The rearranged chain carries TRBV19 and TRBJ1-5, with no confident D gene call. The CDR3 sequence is CATDTDSNQPQHF. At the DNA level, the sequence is TGTGCCACTGATACAGATAGCAATCAGCCCCAGCATTTT.